The 15 T cell receptor beta chains below were found in one sample sequenced in a study of blood T cell repertoires in COVID-19. Here immunoSEQ multiplex PCR was the method, and the copy in TCRdb shows in-frame clones only, minus some. The sample has over 250,000 clones, approximately 78% seen once; the top ten hold less than 5.5%. Sequencing was carried out using PBMCs or T cells enriched from blood (not recorded which). The source of these receptors is a middle-aged man who had been exposed to COVID-19.

V and J are TRBV5-6 and TRBJ1-2; 7 bases are a match to TRBD1. Trimming at V came to 3 bases and at J to 5 bases, leaving 10 bases not matched to a gene. CDR3 length equals 15 residues. In germline, CDR1 is SGHDT, CDR2 YYEEEE. In DNA form, the CDR3 reads TGTGCCAGCAGCTCCTTGGGACAGCTCTTTTATGGCTACACCTTC. This codes for CASSSLGQLFYGYTF.

The chain uses TRBV3-1 (or the pseudogene TRBV3-2) and TRBJ1-1, with D unresolved. CDR3 length equals 14 residues. Trimming stripped 2 bases from V and 1 base from J, with 8 bases between. Per the germline V gene, CDR1 is LGHDT and CDR2 is YNNKEL (reference sequence). CDR3 in DNA: TGTGCCAGCAGCCAACCGGGGAGGAACACTGAAGCTTTCTTT. Its translation is CASSQPGRNTEAFF.

The chain uses TRBV28 and TRBJ1-1; D ambiguous. Germline values: CDR1 MDHEN, CDR2 SYDVKM. V was cut by 6 bases and J by 4 bases, with 12 bases left in between. CDR3 length equals 13 residues. In nucleotides, the CDR3 is TGTGCCAGCAGCCCGGTGTGGGCCACTGAAGCTTTCTTT. Encoded protein: CASSPVWATEAFF.

V usage is TRBV18 and J usage is TRBJ2-5, with 7 bases matching TRBD1. The CDR3 has 16 residues. V was pared by 3 bases and J by 2 bases, with 9 bases of the junction left unmatched. Germline values: CDR1 KGHSH, CDR2 LQKENI. CDR3 nucleotides: TGTGCCAGCTCACCCATATACAGGGGCCCACAAGAGACCCAGTACTTC. Amino acid sequence: CASSPIYRGPQETQYF.

This clone was detected only a few times. This sequence joins TRBV7-9 and TRBJ2-7; no clear D gene. CDR3 length equals 15 residues. The V gene lost 1 base and the J gene lost 5 bases, with 15 bases spanning the gap. CDR1 and CDR2 from the germline V gene are SEHNR and FQNEAQ (reference sequence). The CDR3 loop is CASSLGSSQAHEQYF. In DNA, the CDR3 is TGTGCCAGCAGCTTAGGGTCTTCCCAGGCGCACGAGCAGTACTTC.

In this sample, this clone turned up once. CDR3 protein: CATSRDASSSYNEQFF. CDR3 nucleotide sequence: TGTGCCACCAGCAGAGACGCGTCTTCCTCCTACAATGAGCAGTTCTTC. The chain recombines TRBV15 with TRBJ2-1; D gene ambiguous. CDR3 length equals 16 residues. Per the germline V gene, CDR1 is LNHNV and CDR2 is YYDKDF (reference sequence). Trimming left V 0 bases short and J 0 bases short, with 9 bases between.

The chain recombines TRBV3-1 (or the pseudogene TRBV3-2) with TRBJ1-2; no clear D gene. Trimming took off 1 base at V and 6 bases at J, with 12 bases between the two ends. Germline V gene data show CDR1 as LGHDT and CDR2 as YNNKEL (reference sequence). This CDR3 is built from 14 residues. The CDR3 nucleotides are TGTGCCAGCAGCCAAGTTGGCTCAAATCATGGCTACACCTTC. Translated, it gives CASSQVGSNHGYTF.

J is TRBJ1-2 and V is TRBV5-3; D call uncertain. TRBV5-3 is labeled an ORF, and its function is uncertain. V was pared by 3 bases and J by 7 bases, with 10 bases between. This CDR3 region has 12 residues. The CDR3 DNA reads TGTGCCAGAAGCTATGGAGTGGTTGGCTACACCTTC. It yields the protein CARSYGVVGYTF.

The rearrangement joins TRBV7-9 to TRBJ2-4; 8 bases line up with TRBD2. The CDR3 length is 14 residues. Germline loops: CDR1 SEHNR, CDR2 FQNEAQ (reference sequence). The V gene end was trimmed by 6 bases and the J gene end by 9 bases; junction bases not matched to a gene: 10. CDR3 region: CASSYLAGFGIQYF. CDR3 coding DNA: TGTGCCAGCAGTTACTTAGCGGGATTTGGCATTCAGTACTTC.

A note on this clone: Germline is not matched at one junction end, which may reflect a read error. CDR3 amino acids: CACRQWDYGYTF. The CDR3 bases are TGTGCCTGCAGACAGTGGGACTATGGCTACACCTTC. The gene calls are TRBV2 and TRBJ1-2; tentative D call: TRBD1 (5 bases). This CDR3 has 12 amino acids. CDR1 is SNHLY, CDR2 FYNNEI, per germline.

This chain links TRBV2 with TRBJ2-6, with 9 nucleotides matching TRBD1. The CDR3 runs to 17 residues. The germline V gene encodes CDR1 SNHLY and CDR2 FYNNEI. The J segment lost 1 base and the V segment lost 5 bases, leaving 6 bases of the junction unmatched. The CDR3 coding sequence is TGTGCCAGCAGTATGGGACAGGGAAATTCTGGGGCCAACGTCCTGACTTTC. It is translated as CASSMGQGNSGANVLTF.

The V and J genes are TRBV11-3 and TRBJ2-1; D perhaps matches TRBD1 (7 bases). The V end lost 5 bases, the J end lost 8 bases, and 22 bases lay between the germline ends. This CDR3 is 16 amino acids long. Per germline, CDR1 SGHNT and CDR2 YENEEA. For the CDR3, the DNA is TGTGCCAGCAGCCCCACTAGACAGGGAGGCACGGATGAGCAGTTCTTC. Protein product: CASSPTRQGGTDEQFF.

The J gene is TRBJ2-7, the V gene TRBV29-1; a weak D match, TRBD2 (6 bases). Germline assignment: CDR1 SQVTM and CDR2 ANQGSEA. V lost 3 bases, J lost 0 bases, and 15 bases lay in between. The CDR3 is 15 amino acids. The CDR3 sequence: CSVETGGSSSYEQYF. The CDR3 DNA is TGCAGCGTTGAGACTGGGGGGTCTAGCTCCTACGAGCAGTACTTC.

This clone turned up a few times. This chain connects TRBV11-2 to TRBJ2-2, with D unclear. Trimming left V 2 bases short and J 5 bases short, with 9 bases between. The length of the CDR3 is 14 residues. Germline-derived CDR1 and CDR2 are SGHAT and FQNNGV. The CDR3 here is CASSLNSPTGELFF. The CDR3 nucleotides read TGTGCCAGCAGCTTAAATTCCCCAACCGGGGAGCTGTTTTTT. Variable domain in full (rest from reference TRBV11-2 and TRBJ2-2): EAGVAQSPRYKIIEKRQSVAFWCNPISGHATLYWYQQILGQGPKLLIQFQNNGVVDDSQLPKDRFSAERLKGVDSTLKIQPAKLEDSAVYLCASSLNSPTGELFFGEGSRLTVL.

The chain uses TRBV15 and TRBJ2-5; D unresolved. V was clipped by 0 bases and J by 5 bases, with 7 bases between them. Looked up from germline, CDR1 is LNHNV and CDR2 is YYDKDF (reference sequence). The CDR3 length is 13 residues. CDR3 amino acids: CATSRDLLETQYF. The CDR3, as DNA: TGTGCCACCAGCAGAGATCTTTTGGAGACCCAGTACTTC.